A single sample is the source of the 17 T cell receptor beta chains below, sequenced in a study of tumor and adjacent non-tumor tissue in lung cancer. No cell sorting was done before RNA was extracted from the tissue. The normal lung tissue was taken more than 3 cm from the tumor edge. Three rounds of nested PCR, following a modified ARM-PCR protocol, produced the TCRbeta library. TCRdb recomputed calls from the multiplex PCR reads with MiXCR, one row per CDR3 protein. This table has some 100,000 distinct CDR3 sequences, 65% appearing once. The source material was distant non-tumor lung tissue. These receptors were taken from a man in his thirties or forties with non-small cell lung cancer.

Notes on this clonotype: A read error may produce the germline difference seen at one junction end. The J gene is TRBJ2-1, the V gene TRBV5-1; either TRBD1 or TRBD2 may fit D (5 bases each). The CDR3 is made up of 12 amino acids. The germline V gene has CDR1 SGHRS and CDR2 YFSETQ. CDR3 sequence (DNA): TGCGCCAGCGGGGACGGTATCAATGAGCGGTTCTTC. It codes for CASGDGINERFF.

On this clonotype: One junction end does not reproduce the germline sequence, and a read error may be involved. The V gene is TRBV11-2, the J gene TRBJ2-2, with D maybe TRBD2 (5 bases). This CDR3 region has 15 residues. Germline loops: CDR1 SGHAT, CDR2 FQNNGV. This CDR3 is CTSSLSPSNTGELFF. In DNA, the CDR3 is TGTACCAGCAGCTTATCCCCTAGCAACACCGGGGAGCTGTTTTTT. The full variable domain, its missing parts supplied by reference TRBV11-2 and TRBJ2-2, is EAGVAQSPRYKIIEKRQSVAFWCNPISGHATLYWYQQILGQGPKLLIQFQNNGVVDDSQLPKDRFSAERLKGVDSTLKIQPAKLEDSAVYLCTSSLSPSNTGELFFGEGSRLTVL.

To note about this clonotype: Compared with germline, one end of the junction differs, possibly owing to a read error. The chain employs TRBV20-1 and TRBJ2-1; 7 bases line up with TRBD1. Germline CDR1 and CDR2: DFQATT and SNEGSKA (reference sequence). The CDR3 has 13 amino acids. CDR3 amino acids: CNARQGSGNEQFF. DNA for the CDR3: TGCAATGCTAGACAGGGCTCAGGGAATGAGCAGTTCTTC.

As to this clonotype: A read error may be the cause here, since a much bigger clone is one base away. This chain uses TRBV20-1 with TRBJ2-5; TRBD2 agrees at 8 bases. This CDR3 spans 14 amino acids. Germline CDR1 is DFQATT and CDR2 is SNEGSKA (reference sequence). CDR3 residues: CNVRERGRGETQYF. The CDR3, as DNA: TGCAATGTGCGGGAGCGGGGGCGTGGAGAGACCCAGTACTTC.

This clonotype appeared many times. CDR3 nucleotide sequence: TGTGCCAGCAGTTTAACCCACGAGCAGTACTTC. This sequence encodes CASSLTHEQYF. This chain connects TRBV12-3 or TRBV12-4 to TRBJ2-7, with no clear D. This CDR3 is built from 11 residues. V was clipped by 2 bases and J by 5 bases, with 4 bases between them.

A note on this clonotype: The conserved phenylalanine or tryptophan is not found at the CDR3 terminus, so this likely reflects a read error. The CDR3 region has the DNA TGTGCCCGCAGTGGAACTAGGGCGGGAGGTTATGAGCAGTTCTTA. It yields the protein CARSGTRAGGYEQFL. The chain couples TRBV6-1 to TRBJ2-1, with 8 bases matching TRBD2. Looked up from germline, CDR1 is MNHNS and CDR2 is SASEGT. The CDR3 spans 15 residues.

A word on this clonotype: In this CDR3 the conserved last residue, phenylalanine or tryptophan, is missing, so a read error is likely. The CDR3, as DNA: TGCAGTGCTAGTACATGGGGGGGGTTCCACGAGCAGTACCTC. It is translated as CSASTWGGFHEQYL. The chain carries TRBV20-1 and TRBJ2-7, with 7 bases lining up with TRBD2. This CDR3 has 14 residues. The ends lost 3 bases at V and 5 bases at J; junction bases unmatched: 10. Per the germline V gene, CDR1 is DFQATT and CDR2 is SNEGSKA (reference sequence).

A word on this clonotype: The junction and the germline gene differ at one end; a read error may be behind it. V and J are TRBV6-5 and TRBJ1-1; D ambiguous. This CDR3 spans 15 amino acids. Germline V gene data show CDR1 as MNHEY and CDR2 as SVGAGI. This CDR3 is CVSEGGRSIGTEAFF. In DNA form, the CDR3 reads TGTGTCAGCGAGGGTGGGCGGTCGATCGGGACTGAAGCTTTCTTT.

This clonotype was counted only a few times. V gene TRBV5-1 combines with J gene TRBJ2-3; D not certain. The V and J ends lost 0 bases and 0 bases respectively, with 8 bases between them. The CDR3 consists of 15 residues. CDR1 is SGHRS and CDR2 is YFSETQ in the germline V gene. The CDR3 region has the DNA TGCGCCAGCAGCTTGGAACGGGTCAGCACAGATACGCAGTATTTT. It encodes CASSLERVSTDTQYF.

Notes on this clonotype: No conserved phenylalanine or tryptophan is present at the end of the CDR3, so a read error is the likely explanation. The chain combines TRBV6-5 with TRBJ1-3, with 8 bases that match TRBD1. The J segment lost 8 bases and the V segment lost 2 bases, leaving 5 bases of the junction unmatched. The CDR3 covers 14 residues. Germline loops: CDR1 MNHEY, CDR2 SVGAGI. The CDR3 nucleotides are TGTGCCAGCAGTTACGGTCAGGGGGCTTACACCATATATCTA. It codes for CASSYGQGAYTIYL.

To note about this clonotype: A read error may produce the germline difference seen at one junction end. The chain carries TRBV11-1 and TRBJ1-6; D uncertain. Germline V CDR1 and CDR2: SGHAT, FQDESV (reference sequence). CDR3 length equals 14 residues. For the CDR3, the DNA is TGTGCCAGCAGCGCCGATGCTTATAATTCGCCCCTCCACTTT. This sequence encodes CASSADAYNSPLHF.

This clonotype was observed at least ten times. The rearrangement uses TRBV5-6 and TRBJ2-5; D is undetermined. Germline V gene sequence: CDR1 SGHDT, CDR2 YYEEEE. There are 18 residues in the CDR3. The V end lost 1 base, the J end lost 2 bases, and 21 bases lay between the germline ends. CDR3 sequence reads: CASSLSPLGFEPQETQYF. Written as DNA, the CDR3 is TGTGCCAGCAGCTTGAGTCCGTTAGGTTTCGAGCCACAAGAGACCCAGTACTTC. Based on the CDR3 plus reference TRBV5-6 and TRBJ2-5, the full variable domain is DAGVTQSPTHLIKTRGQQVTLRCSPKSGHDTVSWYQQALGQGPQFIFQYYEEEERQRGNFPDRFSGHQFPNYSSELNVNALLLGDSALYLCASSLSPLGFEPQETQYFGPGTRLLVL.

This clonotype was observed at least ten times. This chain joins TRBV20-1 and TRBJ2-2; D unresolved. The CDR3 extends over 13 amino acids. Germline V gene data show CDR1 as DFQATT and CDR2 as SNEGSKA (reference sequence). V was pared by 6 bases and J by 4 bases, with 12 bases between. DNA for the CDR3: TGCAGTGCCCCCCTAAAGAGCACCGGGGAGCTGTTTTTT. Its protein is CSAPLKSTGELFF.

In the case of this clonotype: One end of the junction varies from germline; a read error may be responsible. The V call is TRBV12-3 or TRBV12-4, the J call TRBJ1-2; no reliable D call. This CDR3 spans 12 amino acids. CDR3 DNA: TGTACCAGCAGTTACTGCGTTTTTGGCTACACCTTC. Its translation is CTSSYCVFGYTF.

This clonotype has at least ten counts. The rearrangement links TRBV5-4 to TRBJ2-5, with 8 bases aligning to TRBD2. The trim removed 4 bases at V and 6 bases at J, leaving 11 bases unmatched. Germline loops: CDR1 SGHNT, CDR2 YYREEE (reference sequence). The CDR3 is 15 amino acids. In DNA form, the CDR3 reads TGTGCCAGCAGCCTCGCGGGTAGCGGGGAACAGACCCAGTACTTC. Protein product: CASSLAGSGEQTQYF.

Concerning this clonotype: Germline and junction disagree at one end, which may indicate a read error. The chain uses TRBV6-2 or TRBV6-3 and TRBJ2-7; no firm D call. Germline V CDR1 and CDR2: MNHEY, SVGEGT. The length of the CDR3 is 11 residues. This CDR3 reads CASSHNDEQYF. In nucleotides, the CDR3 is TGTGCCAGCAGCCACAACGACGAGCAATACTTC.

On this clonotype itself: Sequence at one end of the junction differs from germline and may be a read error. The chain links TRBV4-1 to TRBJ1-1, with D maybe TRBD1 (6 bases). CDR1 is MGHRA, CDR2 YSYEKL, per germline. The CDR3 covers 17 residues. CDR3 coding DNA: TGCGCCAGCAGCCAAGTCCCAGGGGCGCCCGTCCACCGTGGGGCTCTCTTT. Encoded protein: CASSQVPGAPVHRGALF.